This T cell receptor beta chain was captured in a study of control samples from healthy donors and cancer patients. Libraries were prepared by immunoSEQ multiplex PCR; TCRdb keeps only in-frame clonotypes and omits some of them. The sample has approximately 70,000 clones, 90% seen once; the top ten hold 0.95% to 1.5%. The sample consisted of PBMCs. This clonotype originated in a woman between 50 and 59 years old with colorectal cancer.

CDR3 nucleotides: TGTGCCAGCAGTGAAGTTCGCGGGAAGGAGACCCAGTACTTC. Translated: CASSEVRGKETQYF. This chain links TRBV2 with TRBJ2-5; D may be TRBD2 (6 bases). The V end was cut by 1 base, the J end by 5 bases, with 11 bases between. CDR3 size: 14 residues. CDR1 SNHLY and CDR2 FYNNEI come from the germline V gene.